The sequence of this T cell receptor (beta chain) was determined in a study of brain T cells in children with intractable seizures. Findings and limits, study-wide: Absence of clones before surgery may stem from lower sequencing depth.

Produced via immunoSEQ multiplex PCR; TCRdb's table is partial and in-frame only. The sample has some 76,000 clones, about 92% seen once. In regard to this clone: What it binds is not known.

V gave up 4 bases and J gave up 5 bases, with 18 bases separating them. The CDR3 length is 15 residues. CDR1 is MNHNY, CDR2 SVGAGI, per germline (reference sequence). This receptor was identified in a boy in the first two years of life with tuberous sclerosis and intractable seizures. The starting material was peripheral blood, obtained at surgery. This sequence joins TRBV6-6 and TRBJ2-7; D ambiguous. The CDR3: CASSLILDWKDEQYF. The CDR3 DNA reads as TGTGCCAGCAGTTTGATCCTTGACTGGAAGGACGAGCAGTACTTC.